These 27 T cell receptor beta chains were all obtained from the same sample, sequenced in a study of early T cells in non-severe SARS-CoV-2 infection. One entry per CDR3 protein results from TCRdb running MiXCR on the 5' RACE reads. The table has about 34,000 distinct CDR3 sequences, 5.5% to 7.5% seen once. The sequenced sample consisted of whole blood. All receptors come from an adult who was a healthcare worker with PCR-confirmed SARS-CoV-2 infection or an uninfected control (not recorded which).

In DNA form, the CDR3 reads TGTGCCAGCAGTCCCCGATACGGTATATATGGCAATCAGCCCCAGCATTTT. As protein: CASSPRYGIYGNQPQHF. The chain joins TRBV2 to TRBJ1-5; D gene unclear. The CDR3 loop spans 17 amino acids. V gave up 5 bases and J gave up 2 bases, with 19 bases separating them. Germline V gene data show CDR1 as SNHLY and CDR2 as FYNNEI.

This clonotype is medium-sized. The rearrangement links TRBV5-4 to TRBJ2-7; tentative D call: TRBD2 (5 bases). Per the germline V gene, CDR1 is SGHNT and CDR2 is YYREEE (reference sequence). The CDR3 has 15 residues. V lost 4 bases and J 0 bases, leaving 14 bases between the germline ends. CDR3 DNA sequence: TGTGCCAGCAGCCCCGGACTGGTAAGCTCCTACGAGCAGTACTTC. This codes for CASSPGLVSSYEQYF.

This clonotype occurred many times. This chain links TRBV20-1 with TRBJ1-5, with D tentatively TRBD1 (6 bases). The length of the CDR3 is 15 residues. Trimming left V 4 bases short and J 6 bases short, with 19 bases between. Per germline, CDR1 DFQATT and CDR2 SNEGSKA (reference sequence). The CDR3 coding sequence is TGCAGTGCTAATCGACAGGTTGGTCAAGGTCAGCCCCAGCATTTT. It is translated as CSANRQVGQGQPQHF.

This clonotype was seen at least ten times. The chain uses TRBV20-1 and TRBJ1-6; 7 bases are shared with TRBD1. CDR3 length equals 20 residues. V shed 2 bases, J shed 8 bases, and the junction held 24 bases outside the gene matches. The germline CDR1 and CDR2 sequences are DFQATT and SNEGSKA (reference sequence). CDR3 amino acids: CSARPEPGQKKRVIYSPLHF. The CDR3 nucleotides are TGCAGTGCTAGACCGGAACCGGGACAGAAAAAAAGGGTAATTTATTCACCCCTCCACTTT.

This clonotype showed up many times. V usage is TRBV7-2 and J usage is TRBJ1-5; possible D gene TRBD1, 5 bases. CDR1 is SGHTA, CDR2 FQGNSA, per germline. V lost 1 base to trimming and J lost 7 bases, with 14 bases between them. The CDR3 covers 15 residues. CDR3 in amino acids: CASSLGHRNAQPQHF. CDR3 coding DNA: TGTGCCAGCAGCTTAGGGCACAGGAATGCACAGCCCCAGCATTTT.

This clonotype was recorded a few times. The chain uses TRBV7-2 and TRBJ2-5; D gene unclear. Germline loops: CDR1 SGHTA, CDR2 FQGNSA. The V gene lost 8 bases and the J gene lost 7 bases, with 11 bases spanning the gap. The CDR3 totals 11 residues. CDR3 nucleotides: TGTGCCAGCGAGTGGCTAAGGACCCAGTACTTC. Amino acid sequence: CASEWLRTQYF.

This clonotype was recorded at least ten times. This chain uses TRBV18 with TRBJ1-1, with a weak D call TRBD1 (6 bases). Germline V gives CDR1 KGHSH, CDR2 LQKENI. This CDR3 comprises 14 residues. The V and J ends lost 8 bases and 1 base respectively, with 14 bases between them. Written as DNA, the CDR3 is TGTGCCAGCAGAAACCGGGACACGAACACTGAAGCTTTCTTT. It encodes CASRNRDTNTEAFF.

This clonotype was recorded a few times. The rearrangement uses TRBV20-1 and TRBJ2-7; D gene uncertain. The CDR3 covers 11 residues. CDR1 and CDR2 (germline): DFQATT, SNEGSKA (reference sequence). The V end was cut by 0 bases, the J end by 5 bases, with 5 bases between. Here the CDR3 reads CSARENHEQYF. CDR3 sequence (DNA): TGCAGTGCTAGAGAGAATCACGAGCAGTACTTC.

The table lists this clonotype with a few counts. The gene calls are TRBV19 and TRBJ1-1; D uncertain. Per the germline V gene, CDR1 is LNHDA and CDR2 is SQIVND (reference sequence). V was clipped by 3 bases and J by 3 bases, with 8 bases between them. The CDR3 is 13 amino acids. CDR3: CASSIGSYTEAFF. The CDR3 region has the DNA TGTGCCAGTAGTATCGGGAGTTACACTGAAGCTTTCTTT.

In this sample, this clonotype turned up many times. The rearrangement uses TRBV10-2 and TRBJ2-6; D is unresolved. This CDR3 is built from 17 residues. Germline CDR1 and CDR2: WSHSY and SAAADI. Trimming left V 4 bases short and J 0 bases short, with 13 bases between. CDR3 residues: CASSGRTSDSGANVLTF. Here the CDR3 DNA reads TGCGCCAGCAGTGGACGGACCTCCGACTCTGGGGCCAACGTCCTGACTTTC.

In this sample, this clonotype turned up a few times. This chain links TRBV29-1 with TRBJ2-7; D is ambiguous. This CDR3 is 10 amino acids long. V was trimmed by 5 bases and J by 5 bases, leaving 7 bases between them. Germline V gene data show CDR1 as SQVTM and CDR2 as ANQGSEA. CDR3 DNA sequence: TGCAGCGTTCTTGCCAACGAGCAGTACTTC. Amino acid sequence: CSVLANEQYF.

This clonotype was picked up many times. The rearrangement uses TRBV7-2 and TRBJ1-2; TRBD1 agrees at 8 bases. With 4 bases clipped from V and 8 bases from J, the junction kept 15 bases outside the gene matches. Germline V gene sequence: CDR1 SGHTA, CDR2 FQGNSA. This CDR3 has 16 residues. CDR3 sequence (DNA): TGTGCCAGCAGCTCTCCGACCGGGACAGGAAGGTCGGGCTACACCTTC. Its translation is CASSSPTGTGRSGYTF.

The J gene is TRBJ2-1, the V gene TRBV5-5, with 8 bases identical to TRBD1. J lost 4 bases, V lost 0 bases, and 0 bases had no gene match. Germline CDR1 reads SGHKS; CDR2 reads YYEKEE (reference sequence). The CDR3 is 14 residues long. The CDR3 DNA sequence: TGTGCCAGCAGCTTGGGACAGGGGTACAATGAGCAGTTCTTC. Translated: CASSLGQGYNEQFF.

This clonotype came up many times. The genes are TRBV7-9 and TRBJ1-5, with 7 positions matching TRBD1. The V gene end was trimmed by 4 bases and the J gene end by 3 bases; junction bases not matched to a gene: 9. In germline, CDR1 is SEHNR, CDR2 FQNEAQ (reference sequence). CDR3 size: 16 residues. This CDR3 reads CASSSGQSHPNQPQHF. The DNA of the CDR3 is TGTGCCAGCAGCTCGGGACAGTCCCATCCCAATCAGCCCCAGCATTTT.

The table lists this clonotype with many counts. This sequence joins TRBV18 and TRBJ1-6; no firm D call. Trimming cost V 1 base and J 1 base, with 11 bases left between them. The CDR3 is 17 residues long. Germline V gene data show CDR1 as KGHSH and CDR2 as LQKENI. In DNA, the CDR3 is TGTGCCAGCTCACCACGGGCAGAGGCATCCTATAATTCACCCCTCCACTTT. Protein sequence: CASSPRAEASYNSPLHF.

This clonotype was picked up many times. The chain links TRBV12-3 or TRBV12-4 to TRBJ1-6; 9 positions match TRBD1. CDR3 length: 14 amino acids. V lost 2 bases, J lost 11 bases, and 4 bases stayed unmatched. The CDR3 sequence: CASSLPGQGTPLHF. DNA for the CDR3: TGTGCCAGCAGTTTACCGGGACAGGGTACACCCCTCCACTTT.

This chain uses TRBV27 with TRBJ1-2; TRBD1 agrees at 7 bases. Germline V CDR1 and CDR2: MNHEY, SMNVEV (reference sequence). J gave up 2 bases and V 2 bases, and 8 bases lay outside the gene matches. There are 16 residues in the CDR3. CDR3 sequence: CASSLSRGILNYGYTF. In DNA form, the CDR3 reads TGTGCCAGCAGTTTAAGCAGGGGGATTTTAAACTATGGCTACACCTTC.

This clonotype was counted a few times. This chain connects TRBV5-1 to TRBJ1-6; 11 nucleotides align to TRBD1. Germline loops: CDR1 SGHRS, CDR2 YFSETQ. Trimming cost V 3 bases and J 10 bases; bases outside gene matches: 3. This CDR3 is 14 amino acids long. The CDR3: CASSSGTGGSPLHF. The CDR3 DNA reads as TGCGCCAGCAGCTCGGGGACAGGGGGATCACCCCTCCACTTT.

Only a few counts were recorded for this clonotype. A junction boundary mismatches the germline segment, possibly from a read error. The J gene is TRBJ2-3, the V gene TRBV2; D call uncertain. The CDR3 runs to 13 residues. Germline CDR1 and CDR2: SNHLY and FYNNEI. CDR3 sequence reads: CASREDSTDTQYF. As DNA, the CDR3 is TGTGCCAGCAGGGAAGACAGCACAGATACGCAGTATTTT.

The V call is TRBV28, the J call TRBJ2-5, with a weak D call TRBD2 (5 bases). The CDR3 has 15 residues. CDR1 and CDR2 from the germline V gene are MDHEN and SYDVKM. Between the trimmed V and J ends, which lost 6 bases and 0 bases, there was a span of 14 bases. As DNA, the CDR3 is TGTGCCAGCAGCTCTAGCAGAGGATACCAAGAGACCCAGTACTTC. It translates to CASSSSRGYQETQYF.

This CDR3 is CATSEAGGLRNEQFF. The CDR3 DNA follows: TGTGCCACCAGTGAGGCGGGGGGGCTAAGGAATGAGCAGTTCTTC. This chain connects TRBV24-1 to TRBJ2-1; TRBD2 aligns across 9 bases. Per germline, CDR1 KGHDR and CDR2 SFDVKD. After removal of 4 bases from V and 7 bases from J, the junction contained 7 bases not matched to a gene. The CDR3 contains 15 residues.

This clonotype was seen ten or more times. This chain uses TRBV5-1 with TRBJ1-3, with D possibly matching TRBD1 (5 bases). CDR3 length equals 15 residues. Trimming removed 5 bases from V and 0 bases from J, with 12 bases in between. CDR1 SGHRS and CDR2 YFSETQ come from the germline V gene. CDR3 in amino acids: CASRNGATSGNTIYF. CDR3 coding DNA: TGCGCCAGCAGGAATGGGGCCACCTCTGGAAACACCATATATTTT.

This clonotype was recorded a few times. V and J are TRBV10-2 and TRBJ1-2; 8 nucleotides line up with TRBD1. Trimming at V came to 7 bases and at J to 3 bases, leaving 7 bases not matched to a gene. Germline V gene data show CDR1 as WSHSY and CDR2 as SAAADI. This CDR3 region has 14 residues. The CDR3 reads CASIRQGPDYGYTF. The CDR3 nucleotides are TGCGCCAGCATCCGACAGGGGCCGGACTATGGCTACACCTTC.

This clonotype is termed medium-sized. This chain connects TRBV12-3 or TRBV12-4 to TRBJ1-3, with unresolved D. The V and J ends lost 3 bases and 4 bases respectively, with 4 bases between them. CDR3 length: 12 residues. CDR3 sequence reads: CASSFGGNTIYF. The CDR3 bases are TGTGCCAGCAGTTTTGGGGGAAACACCATATATTTT.

This chain uses TRBV9 with TRBJ1-6; 10 bases agree with TRBD1. V gave up 4 bases and J gave up 3 bases; unmatched junction bases: 7. Germline lookup yields CDR1 SGDLS and CDR2 YYNGEE. The CDR3 is made up of 17 amino acids. In DNA, the CDR3 is TGTGCCAGCAGCCCAAGGGACAGGGGCTACTATAATTCACCCCTCCACTTT. It encodes CASSPRDRGYYNSPLHF.

This clonotype was detected a few times. The chain joins TRBV28 to TRBJ2-5, with TRBD2 matching 11 bases. The germline CDR1 and CDR2 sequences are MDHEN and SYDVKM. CDR3 length equals 15 residues. After removal of 2 bases from V and 1 base from J, the junction contained 0 bases not matched to a gene. This CDR3 is CASSLTSGGQETQYF. CDR3 in DNA: TGTGCCAGCAGTTTAACTAGCGGGGGCCAAGAGACCCAGTACTTC.

This clonotype was seen at least ten times. The rearrangement uses TRBV7-9 and TRBJ2-1; the match to TRBD2 covers 7 bases. Germline V gives CDR1 SEHNR, CDR2 FQNEAQ (reference sequence). The J segment lost 0 bases and the V segment lost 3 bases, leaving 8 bases of the junction unmatched. The CDR3 is made up of 17 amino acids. The CDR3 nucleotides read TGTGCCAGCAGCTTTGGAGCTAGCGGCCCCTCCTACAATGAGCAGTTCTTC. It yields the protein CASSFGASGPSYNEQFF.